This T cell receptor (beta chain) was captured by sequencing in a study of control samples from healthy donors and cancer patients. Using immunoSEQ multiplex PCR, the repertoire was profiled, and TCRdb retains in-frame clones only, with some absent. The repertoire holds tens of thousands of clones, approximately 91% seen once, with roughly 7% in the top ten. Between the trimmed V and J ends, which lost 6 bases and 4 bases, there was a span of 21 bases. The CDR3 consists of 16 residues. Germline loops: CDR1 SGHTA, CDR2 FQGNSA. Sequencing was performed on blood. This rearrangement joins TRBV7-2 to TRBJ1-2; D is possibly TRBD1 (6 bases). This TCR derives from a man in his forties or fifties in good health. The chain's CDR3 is CASRKGANTGTYGYTF. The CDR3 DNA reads TGTGCCAGCAGAAAAGGAGCGAATACAGGGACCTATGGCTACACCTTC.